This TCR beta chain was observed in a study of blood T cell repertoires in COVID-19. Turning to the study itself: Acute-phase and convalescent COVID-19 samples originated in the United States, Italy and Spain.

TCRdb's table, derived via immunoSEQ multiplex PCR, lists solely in-frame clones and lacks some. This table has about 180,000 clones, 80% to 90% appearing once. CDR3 length equals 14 residues. V was pared by 5 bases and J by 4 bases, with 11 bases between. Germline loops: CDR1 SGHNT, CDR2 YENEEA. The receptor was derived from a man in his 70s with active or convalescent COVID-19. The sequencing sample was made of peripheral blood. The chain is built from TRBV11-3 and TRBJ2-2; D not resolved. CDR3 bases: TGTGCCAGCAGCGACTCGTCGGTCACCGGGGAGCTGTTTTTT. Its protein product is CASSDSSVTGELFF.